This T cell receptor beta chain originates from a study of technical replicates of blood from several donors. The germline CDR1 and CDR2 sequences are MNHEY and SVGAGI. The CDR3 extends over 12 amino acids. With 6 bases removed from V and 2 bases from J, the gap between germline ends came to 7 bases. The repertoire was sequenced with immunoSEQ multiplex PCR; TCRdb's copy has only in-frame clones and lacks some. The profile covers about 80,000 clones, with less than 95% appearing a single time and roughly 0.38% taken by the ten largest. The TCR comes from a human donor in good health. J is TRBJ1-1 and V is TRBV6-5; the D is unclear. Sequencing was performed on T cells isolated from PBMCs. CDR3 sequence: CASRPGNTEAFF. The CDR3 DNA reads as TGTGCCAGCAGACCGGGAAACACTGAAGCTTTCTTT.